These 3 T cell receptor beta chains share one sample of origin, sequenced in a study of T cell responses to AZD1222 COVID-19 vaccine. Method: immunoSEQ multiplex PCR; TCRdb's copy keeps in-frame clones and lacks some. Here the sample spans 150,000 to 200,000 clones, about 91% being singletons. Material: peripheral blood, obtained on day 0 of AZD1222 vaccination. All receptors come from an adult in good health.

The chain links TRBV27 to TRBJ2-1; 7 bases align to TRBD1. CDR1 MNHEY and CDR2 SMNVEV come from the germline V gene (reference sequence). V was pared by 1 base and J by 6 bases, with 6 bases of the junction left unmatched. The CDR3 length is 15 residues. CDR3 coding DNA: TGTGCCAGCAGTTTATTGGGACAGCTATTCAATGAGCAGTTCTTC. This sequence encodes CASSLLGQLFNEQFF.

This sequence joins TRBV13 and TRBJ1-1; D gene ambiguous. CDR1 PRHDT and CDR2 FYEKMQ come from the germline V gene (reference sequence). The V and J ends lost 3 bases and 1 base respectively, with 6 bases between them. CDR3 length: 13 residues. The CDR3 protein is CASSFGRNTEAFF. In DNA, the CDR3 is TGTGCCAGCAGCTTTGGCAGGAACACTGAAGCTTTCTTT.

This rearrangement joins TRBV7-9 to TRBJ2-5; D is ambiguous. The ends were cut back, 6 bases at V and 1 base at J, with 12 bases in the middle. Germline assignment: CDR1 SEHNR and CDR2 FQNEAQ (reference sequence). CDR3 length equals 14 residues. The chain's CDR3 is CASRPPPVQETQYF. The CDR3 DNA reads TGTGCCAGCAGGCCTCCCCCGGTCCAAGAGACCCAGTACTTC.